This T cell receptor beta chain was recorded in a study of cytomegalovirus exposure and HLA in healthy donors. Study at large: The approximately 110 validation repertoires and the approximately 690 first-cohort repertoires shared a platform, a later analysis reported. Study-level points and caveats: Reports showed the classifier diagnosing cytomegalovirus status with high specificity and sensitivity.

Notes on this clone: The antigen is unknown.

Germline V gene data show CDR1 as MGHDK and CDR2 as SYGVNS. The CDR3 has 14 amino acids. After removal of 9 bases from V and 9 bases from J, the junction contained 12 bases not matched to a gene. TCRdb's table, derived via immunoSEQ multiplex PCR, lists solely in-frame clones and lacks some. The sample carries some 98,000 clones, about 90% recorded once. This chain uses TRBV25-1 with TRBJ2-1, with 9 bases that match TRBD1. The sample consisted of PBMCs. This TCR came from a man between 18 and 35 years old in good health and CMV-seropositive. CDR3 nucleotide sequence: TGTGCCAGTTCCATGCCGGGACAGGGCACTGAGCAGTTCTTC. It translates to CASSMPGQGTEQFF.